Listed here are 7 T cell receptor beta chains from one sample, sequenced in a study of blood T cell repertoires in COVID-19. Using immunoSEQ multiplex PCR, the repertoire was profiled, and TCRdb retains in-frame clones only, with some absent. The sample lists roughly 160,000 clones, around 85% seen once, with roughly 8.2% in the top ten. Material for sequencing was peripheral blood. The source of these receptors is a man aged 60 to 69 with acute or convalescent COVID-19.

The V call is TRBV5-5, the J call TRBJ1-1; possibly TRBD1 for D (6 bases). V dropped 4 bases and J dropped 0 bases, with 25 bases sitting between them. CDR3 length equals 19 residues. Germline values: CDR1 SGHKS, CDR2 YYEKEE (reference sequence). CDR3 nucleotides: TGTGCCAGCAGCCCCCAGTGGGGGGGCGCGGGCTTAATGAACACTGAAGCTTTCTTT. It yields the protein CASSPQWGGAGLMNTEAFF.

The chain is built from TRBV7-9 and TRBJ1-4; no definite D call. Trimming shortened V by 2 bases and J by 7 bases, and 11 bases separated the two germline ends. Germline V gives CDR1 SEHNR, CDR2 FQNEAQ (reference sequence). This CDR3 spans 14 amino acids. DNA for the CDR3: TGTGCCAGCAGCTTACACGTGAGCGGTGAAAAACTGTTTTTT. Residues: CASSLHVSGEKLFF.

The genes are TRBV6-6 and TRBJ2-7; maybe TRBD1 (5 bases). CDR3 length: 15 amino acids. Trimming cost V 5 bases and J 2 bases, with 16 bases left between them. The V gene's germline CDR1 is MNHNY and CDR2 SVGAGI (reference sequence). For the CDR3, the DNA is TGTGCCAGCAGTGATCCAGGGAAAGGACCCTACGAGCAGTACTTC. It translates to CASSDPGKGPYEQYF.

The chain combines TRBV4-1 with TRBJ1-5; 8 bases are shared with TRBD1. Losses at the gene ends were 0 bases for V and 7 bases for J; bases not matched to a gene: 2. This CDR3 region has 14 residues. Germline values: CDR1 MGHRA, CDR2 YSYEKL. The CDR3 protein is CASSQEHRGQPQHF. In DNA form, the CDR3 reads TGCGCCAGCAGCCAAGAGCACAGGGGGCAGCCCCAGCATTTT.

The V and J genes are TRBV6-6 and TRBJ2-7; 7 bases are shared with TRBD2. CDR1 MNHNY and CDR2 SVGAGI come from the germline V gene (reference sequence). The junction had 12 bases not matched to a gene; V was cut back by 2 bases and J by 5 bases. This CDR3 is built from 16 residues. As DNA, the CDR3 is TGTGCCAGCAGTTACAGTGGGAGGGACCCCAGGGACGAGCAGTACTTC. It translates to CASSYSGRDPRDEQYF.

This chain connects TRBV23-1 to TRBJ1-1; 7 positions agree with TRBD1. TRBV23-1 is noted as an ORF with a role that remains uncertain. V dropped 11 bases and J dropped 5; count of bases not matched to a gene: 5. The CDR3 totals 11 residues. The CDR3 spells CARQGETEAFF. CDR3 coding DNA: TGCGCCCGCCAGGGGGAAACTGAAGCTTTCTTT.

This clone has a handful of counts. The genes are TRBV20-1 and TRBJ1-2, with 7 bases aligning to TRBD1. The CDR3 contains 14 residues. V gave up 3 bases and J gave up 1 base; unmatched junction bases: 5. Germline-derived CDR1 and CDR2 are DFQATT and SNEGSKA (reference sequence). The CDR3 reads CSASQRQGNYGYTF. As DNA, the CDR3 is TGCAGTGCTAGTCAACGACAGGGTAACTATGGCTACACCTTC.